The entry below gives a single T cell receptor (beta chain) sequence along with its context. Its cognate antigen is unknown. TCRdb analysed the RACE reads with MiXCR anew, one entry per CDR3 protein. This sample yields 120,000 or so distinct CDR3 sequences, of which about 13% are seen a single time; around 2.8% belongs to the top ten. The entry originates in a study of human T cells and chemical hapten exposure. Across the whole study: Sensitization employed 2% DPC on approximately 2 cm by approximately 2 cm of upper inner arm skin.

Points from the study as a whole: Significantly more large CDR3 similarity clusters were formed by expanded TCRs than by controls. Patch test score showed a positive correlation with PT1 expanded TCR counts.

Time point denoted: pre-sensitization, week 0. Treatment defined: therapeutic diphenylcyclopropenone sensitization with weekly scalp DPC. The sample here was whole blood, taken in connection with sensitization to the hapten diphenylcyclopropenone (DPC). This receptor was taken from a woman between 18 and 29 years old with alopecia areata. Some clones in this sample may be carry-over from other donors' samples.

CDR3 nucleotide sequence: TGTGCCAGCAGCCTACTCTCGGCCGGGCGGGGCACCGGGGAGCTGTTTTTT. Residues: CASSLLSAGRGTGELFF. The chain employs TRBV6-2 or TRBV6-3 and TRBJ2-2; the D gene is possibly TRBD2 (6 bases). Germline loops: CDR1 MNHEY, CDR2 SVGEGT. The V and J ends lost 6 bases and 4 bases respectively, with 21 bases between them. This CDR3 has 17 amino acids.